This TCR beta chain was sequenced in a study of T cell responses to AZD1222 COVID-19 vaccine. This CDR3 has 13 residues. Germline V gene lookup returns CDR1 SGHRS and CDR2 YFSETQ. The ends were cut back, 0 bases at V and 7 bases at J, with 8 bases in the middle. The protocol was immunoSEQ multiplex PCR, while the TCRdb copy is restricted to in-frame clones and leaves out a portion. The table includes 140,000 to 150,000 clones, 93% detected once. The chain links TRBV5-1 to TRBJ2-1; no clear D. This TCR came from an adult in good health. The source was peripheral blood, collected on day 0 of AZD1222 vaccination. Here the CDR3 reads CASSLAVSNEQFF. The CDR3 DNA is TGCGCCAGCAGCTTGGCCGTCAGTAATGAGCAGTTCTTC.